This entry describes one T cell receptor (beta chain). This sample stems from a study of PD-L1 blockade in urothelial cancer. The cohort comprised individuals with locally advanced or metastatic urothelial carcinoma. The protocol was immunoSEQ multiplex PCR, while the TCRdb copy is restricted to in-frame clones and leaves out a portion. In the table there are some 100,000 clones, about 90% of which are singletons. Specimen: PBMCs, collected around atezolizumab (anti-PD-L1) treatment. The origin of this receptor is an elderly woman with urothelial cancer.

As DNA, the CDR3 is TGCGCCAGCAGCTTACGGACTAGCGGGACGAACAATGAGCAGTTCTTC. It codes for CASSLRTSGTNNEQFF. The chain has TRBV5-1 and TRBJ2-1, with 12 nucleotides matching TRBD2. Looked up from germline, CDR1 is SGHRS and CDR2 is YFSETQ. After removal of 2 bases from V and 5 bases from J, the junction contained 5 bases not matched to a gene. This CDR3 is 16 amino acids long.